A selection of T cell receptor beta chains follows, all from one sample in a study of T cell changes during pregnancy in multiple sclerosis. This table comes from immunoSEQ multiplex PCR, and its TCRdb copy is limited to in-frame clones, with some not included. The sample has about 130,000 clones, 90% to 96% seen once. The material was peripheral blood, obtained after pregnancy. The receptors were gathered from a female donor with multiple sclerosis, enrolled in a pregnancy study. CDR3s include the opening cysteine and the closing phenylalanine or tryptophan. Fields, in order: V gene, J gene, CDR3 protein.

>TRBV5-1|TRBJ2-1
CASSLYGLAGGNEQFF
>TRBV5-6|TRBJ1-2
CASSPSDRAFGYGYTF
>TRBV14|TRBJ2-7
CASSQVHTYEQYF
>TRBV15|TRBJ2-1
CATSREMGTGGNNEQFF
>TRBV5-1|TRBJ1-5
CASSLDGYSNQPQHF
>TRBV5-1|TRBJ1-1
CASRYSMNTEAFF
>TRBV27|TRBJ2-2
CASSLIRATGELFF
>TRBV19|TRBJ1-2
CASSMVGYGYTF
>TRBV19|TRBJ1-4
CASSQRTGLLGPREKLFF
>TRBV4-3|TRBJ1-2
CASSQGPTGILNGYTF
>TRBV5-1|TRBJ2-1
CASSPAEGLAGVVNEQFF
>TRBV5-8|TRBJ2-5
CASSFRGTGGQETQYF
>TRBV15|TRBJ1-5
CATSRDLNRGPNRVRQPQHF
>TRBV7-2|TRBJ2-3
CASLSRWTSGTDTQYF
>TRBV11-2|TRBJ2-1
CASSLVGGEQFF
>TRBV19|TRBJ1-5
CASSPAGGRGQPQHF
>TRBV28|TRBJ2-7
CASSFGSYEQYF
>TRBV5-4|TRBJ2-7
CASSLGGVWTGKPYEQYF
>TRBV5-1|TRBJ2-5
CASSFPTGGETQYF
>TRBV7-6|TRBJ2-3
CASSWTSGSTDTQYF
>TRBV6-5|TRBJ2-7
CASQGTYEQYF
>TRBV19|TRBJ2-7
CASSRHGEMGGPFPYEQYF
>TRBV6-6|TRBJ1-1
CASRQQRGMNTEAFF